Included here is one T cell receptor beta chain sequence, with context. Primed by a sample-barcoded 5' primer and a J-beta primer mix, a second PCR proceeded for 7 to 11 cycles. TCRdb used MiXCR to reprocess the 5' RACE reads, holding one entry per CDR3 protein. The sample lists about 1.5 million distinct CDR3 sequences; around 39% were seen once. These data originate in a study of blood T cells in healthy people across ages. This sequence originates from a woman under 30 in good health. Sequences were obtained from blood.

The CDR3 reads CASSQGGRAGETQYF. DNA of the CDR3: TGCGCCAGCAGCCAAGGGGGCAGGGCAGGTGAGACCCAGTACTTC. The chain is built from TRBV4-1 and TRBJ2-5, with a possible D match to TRBD1 (5 bases). CDR1 is MGHRA and CDR2 is YSYEKL in the germline V gene. The CDR3 loop spans 15 amino acids. The germline V and J ends were trimmed by 1 base and 5 bases, with 14 bases remaining between them.